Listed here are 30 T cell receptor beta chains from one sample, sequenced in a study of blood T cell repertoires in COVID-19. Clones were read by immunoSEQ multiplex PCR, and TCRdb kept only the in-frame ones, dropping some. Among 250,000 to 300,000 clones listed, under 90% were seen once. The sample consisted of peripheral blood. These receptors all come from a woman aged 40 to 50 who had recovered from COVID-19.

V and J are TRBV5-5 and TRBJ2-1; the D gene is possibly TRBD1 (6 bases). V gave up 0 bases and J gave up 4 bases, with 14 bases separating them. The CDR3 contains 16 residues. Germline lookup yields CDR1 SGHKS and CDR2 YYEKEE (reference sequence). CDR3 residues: CASSLGQQGPYNEQFF. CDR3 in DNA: TGTGCCAGCAGCTTGGGTCAGCAGGGGCCGTACAATGAGCAGTTCTTC.

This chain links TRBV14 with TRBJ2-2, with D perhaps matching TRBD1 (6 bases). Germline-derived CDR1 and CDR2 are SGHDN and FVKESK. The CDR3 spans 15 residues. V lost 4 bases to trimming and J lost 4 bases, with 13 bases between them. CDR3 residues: CASSPRTATTGELFF. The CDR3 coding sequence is TGTGCCAGCAGCCCCCGGACAGCTACCACCGGGGAGCTGTTTTTT.

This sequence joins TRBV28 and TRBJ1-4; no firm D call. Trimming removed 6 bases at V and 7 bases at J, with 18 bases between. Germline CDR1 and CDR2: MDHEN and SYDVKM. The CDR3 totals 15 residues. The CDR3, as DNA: TGTGCCAGCAGCCGGCTTCAGGCGGGCGGTGAAAAACTGTTTTTT. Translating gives CASSRLQAGGEKLFF.

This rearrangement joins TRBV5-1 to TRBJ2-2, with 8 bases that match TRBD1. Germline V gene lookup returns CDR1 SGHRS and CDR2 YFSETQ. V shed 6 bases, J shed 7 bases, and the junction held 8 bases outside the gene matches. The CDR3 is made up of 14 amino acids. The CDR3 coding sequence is TGCGCCAGCACTCTGAGGACAGGGATCGGGGAGCTGTTTTTT. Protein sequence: CASTLRTGIGELFF.

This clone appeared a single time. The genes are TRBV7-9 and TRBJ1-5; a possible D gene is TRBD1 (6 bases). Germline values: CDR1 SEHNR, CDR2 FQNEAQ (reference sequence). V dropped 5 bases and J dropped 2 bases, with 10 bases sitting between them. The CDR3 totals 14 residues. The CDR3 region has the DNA TGTGCCAGCAGCGCCCCAGGGGGCAATCAGCCCCAGCATTTT. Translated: CASSAPGGNQPQHF.

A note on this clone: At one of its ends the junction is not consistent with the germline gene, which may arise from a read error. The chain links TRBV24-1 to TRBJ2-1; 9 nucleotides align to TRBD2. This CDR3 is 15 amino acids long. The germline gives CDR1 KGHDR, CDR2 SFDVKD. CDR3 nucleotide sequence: TGTGCCACCAGTGCACAGATTGGCGGGAGGGAGGAGCGGTTCTTC. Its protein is CATSAQIGGREERFF.

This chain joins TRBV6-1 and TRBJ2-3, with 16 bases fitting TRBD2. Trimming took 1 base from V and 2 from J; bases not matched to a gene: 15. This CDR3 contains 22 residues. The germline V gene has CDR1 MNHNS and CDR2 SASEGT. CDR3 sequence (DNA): TGTGCCAGCAGTGAAGAGGGGGGGTTTGGGACTAGCGGGAGGGTTAACACAGATACGCAGTATTTT. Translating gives CASSEEGGFGTSGRVNTDTQYF.

For the CDR3, the DNA is TGTGCCAGCAGGATAACAGGGGGAGGCGGGGAGCTGTTTTTT. Translating it yields CASRITGGGGELFF. The chain uses TRBV11-2 and TRBJ2-2; 8 nucleotides match TRBD1. V gave up 6 bases and J gave up 7 bases; unmatched junction bases: 7. The germline gives CDR1 SGHAT, CDR2 FQNNGV. CDR3 size: 14 residues.

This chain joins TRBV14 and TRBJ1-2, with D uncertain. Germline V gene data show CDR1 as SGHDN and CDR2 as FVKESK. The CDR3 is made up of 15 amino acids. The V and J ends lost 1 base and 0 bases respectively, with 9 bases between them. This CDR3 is CASSQGGLANYGYTF. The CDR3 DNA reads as TGTGCCAGCAGCCAAGGAGGACTGGCTAACTATGGCTACACCTTC.

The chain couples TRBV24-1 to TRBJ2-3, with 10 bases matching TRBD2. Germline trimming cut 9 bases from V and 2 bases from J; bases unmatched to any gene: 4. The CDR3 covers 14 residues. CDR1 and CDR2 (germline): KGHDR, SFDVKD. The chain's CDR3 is CATSSGRDTDTQYF. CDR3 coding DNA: TGTGCCACCTCGAGCGGGAGGGACACAGATACGCAGTATTTT.

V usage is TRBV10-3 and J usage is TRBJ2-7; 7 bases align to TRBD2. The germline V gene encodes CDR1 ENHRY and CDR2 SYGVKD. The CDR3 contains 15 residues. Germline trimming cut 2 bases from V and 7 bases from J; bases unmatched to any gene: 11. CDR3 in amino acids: CAISEASGTAGEQYF. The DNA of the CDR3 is TGTGCCATCAGTGAGGCGAGCGGGACCGCGGGGGAGCAGTACTTC.

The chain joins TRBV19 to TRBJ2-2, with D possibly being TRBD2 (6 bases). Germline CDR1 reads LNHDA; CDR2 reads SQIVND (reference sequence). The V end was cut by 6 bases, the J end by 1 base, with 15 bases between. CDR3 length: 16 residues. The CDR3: CASSMGHGGNTGELFF. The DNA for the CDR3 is TGTGCCAGTAGCATGGGCCACGGGGGGAACACCGGGGAGCTGTTTTTT.

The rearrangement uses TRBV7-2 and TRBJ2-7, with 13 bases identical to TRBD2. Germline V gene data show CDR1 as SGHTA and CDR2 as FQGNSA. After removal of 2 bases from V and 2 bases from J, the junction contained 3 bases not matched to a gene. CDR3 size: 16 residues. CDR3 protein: CASSLRGLAGTYEQYF. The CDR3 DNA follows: TGTGCCAGCAGCTTAAGGGGACTAGCGGGAACCTACGAGCAGTACTTC. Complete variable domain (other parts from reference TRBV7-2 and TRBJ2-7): GAGVSQSPSNKVTEKGKDVELRCDPISGHTALYWYRQSLGQGLEFLIYFQGNSAPDKSGLPSDRFSAERTGGSVSTLTIQRTQQEDSAVYLCASSLRGLAGTYEQYFGPGTRLTVT.

CDR3 in amino acids: CASSLVVQGSNEQFF. CDR3 coding DNA: TGTGCCAGCAGCTTAGTGGTACAGGGTAGTAATGAGCAGTTCTTC. The V and J genes are TRBV7-9 and TRBJ2-1, with D perhaps matching TRBD1 (6 bases). This CDR3 region has 15 residues. Germline lookup yields CDR1 SEHNR and CDR2 FQNEAQ (reference sequence). V lost 1 base to trimming and J lost 7 bases, with 14 bases between them.

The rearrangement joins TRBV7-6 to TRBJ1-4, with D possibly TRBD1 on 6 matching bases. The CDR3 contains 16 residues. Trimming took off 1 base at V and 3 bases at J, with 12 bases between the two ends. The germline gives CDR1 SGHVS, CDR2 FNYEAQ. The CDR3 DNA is TGTGCCAGCAGCTTAGGTTCAGGGGCTCCTAATGAAAAACTGTTTTTT. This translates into CASSLGSGAPNEKLFF. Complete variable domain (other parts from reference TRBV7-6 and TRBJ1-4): GAGVSQSPRYKVTKRGQDVALRCDPISGHVSLYWYRQALGQGPEFLTYFNYEAQQDKSGLPNDRFSAERPEGSISTLTIQRTEQRDSAMYRCASSLGSGAPNEKLFFGSGTQLSVL.

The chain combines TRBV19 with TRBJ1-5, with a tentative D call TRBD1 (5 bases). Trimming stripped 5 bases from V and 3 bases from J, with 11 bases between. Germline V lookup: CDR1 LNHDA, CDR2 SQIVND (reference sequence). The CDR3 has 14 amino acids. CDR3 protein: CASSHTGANQPQHF. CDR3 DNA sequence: TGTGCCAGTAGTCATACAGGCGCCAATCAGCCCCAGCATTTT. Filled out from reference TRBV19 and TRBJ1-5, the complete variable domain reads DGGITQSPKYLFRKEGQNVTLSCEQNLNHDAMYWYRQDPGQGLRLIYYSQIVNDFQKGDIAEGYSVSREKKESFPLTVTSAQKNPTAFYLCASSHTGANQPQHFGDGTRLSIL.

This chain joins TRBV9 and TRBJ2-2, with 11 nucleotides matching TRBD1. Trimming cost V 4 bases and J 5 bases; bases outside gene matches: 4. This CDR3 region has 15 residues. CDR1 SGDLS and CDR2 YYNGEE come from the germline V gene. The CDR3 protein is CASSSGTGGTGELFF. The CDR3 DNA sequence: TGTGCCAGCAGCTCCGGGACAGGGGGGACCGGGGAGCTGTTTTTT. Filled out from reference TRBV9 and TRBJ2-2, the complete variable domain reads DSGVTQTPKHLITATGQRVTLRCSPRSGDLSVYWYQQSLDQGLQFLIQYYNGEERAKGNILERFSAQQFPDLHSELNLSSLELGDSALYFCASSSGTGGTGELFFGEGSRLTVL.

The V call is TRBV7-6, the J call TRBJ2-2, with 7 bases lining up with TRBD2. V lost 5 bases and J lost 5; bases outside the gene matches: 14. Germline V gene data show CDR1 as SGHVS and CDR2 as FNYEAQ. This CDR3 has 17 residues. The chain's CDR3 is CASSPRDGSGTTGELFF. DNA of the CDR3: TGTGCCAGCAGCCCAAGGGACGGAAGCGGGACTACCGGGGAGCTGTTTTTT.

The CDR3 protein is CASSTGDLSGANVLTF. CDR3 bases: TGTGCCAGTAGTACAGGGGACCTCTCTGGGGCCAACGTCCTGACTTTC. V usage is TRBV19 and J usage is TRBJ2-6; possibly TRBD1 for D (6 bases). The germline V gene has CDR1 LNHDA and CDR2 SQIVND (reference sequence). There are 16 residues in the CDR3. V lost 4 bases and J 0 bases, leaving 10 bases between the germline ends.

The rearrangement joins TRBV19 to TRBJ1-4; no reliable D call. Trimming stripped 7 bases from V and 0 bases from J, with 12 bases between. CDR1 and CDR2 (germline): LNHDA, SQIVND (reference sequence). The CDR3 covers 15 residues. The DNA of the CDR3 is TGTGCCAGTACCTCCCGGGTTTCAACTAATGAAAAACTGTTTTTT. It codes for CASTSRVSTNEKLFF.

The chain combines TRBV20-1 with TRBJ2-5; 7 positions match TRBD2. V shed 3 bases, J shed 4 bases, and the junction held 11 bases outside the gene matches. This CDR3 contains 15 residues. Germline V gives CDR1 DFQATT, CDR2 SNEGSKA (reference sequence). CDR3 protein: CSASLLRGGAETQYF. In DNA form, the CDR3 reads TGCAGTGCTAGTCTCCTGCGGGGAGGGGCAGAGACCCAGTACTTC.

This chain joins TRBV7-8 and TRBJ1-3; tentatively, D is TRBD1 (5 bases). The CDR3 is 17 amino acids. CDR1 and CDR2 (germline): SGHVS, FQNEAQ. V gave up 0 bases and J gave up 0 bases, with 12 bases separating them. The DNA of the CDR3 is TGTGCCAGCAGCTTAGCGCTGGGGGGGTTCTCTGGAAACACCATATATTTT. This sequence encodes CASSLALGGFSGNTIYF. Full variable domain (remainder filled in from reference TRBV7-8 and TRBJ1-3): GAGVSQSPRYKVAKRGQDVALRCDPISGHVSLFWYQQALGQGPEFLTYFQNEAQLDKSGLPSDRFFAERPEGSVSTLKIQRTQQEDSAVYLCASSLALGGFSGNTIYFGEGSWLTVV.

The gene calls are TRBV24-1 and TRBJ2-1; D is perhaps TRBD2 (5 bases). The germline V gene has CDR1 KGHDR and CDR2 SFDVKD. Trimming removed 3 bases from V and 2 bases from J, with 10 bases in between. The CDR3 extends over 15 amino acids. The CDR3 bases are TGTGCCACCAGTGATCCCGGACTGGCCTACAATGAGCAGTTCTTC. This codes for CATSDPGLAYNEQFF.

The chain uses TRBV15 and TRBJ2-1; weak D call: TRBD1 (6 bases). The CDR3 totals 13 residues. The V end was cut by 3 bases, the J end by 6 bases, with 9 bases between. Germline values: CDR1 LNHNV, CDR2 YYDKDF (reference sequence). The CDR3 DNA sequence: TGTGCCACCAGCAGTGACAGGCCCAATGAGCAGTTCTTC. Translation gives CATSSDRPNEQFF.

The DNA of the CDR3 is TGTGCCATCAGTGACTTAGCGGGGACATACGAGCAGTACTTC. Residues: CAISDLAGTYEQYF. The chain recombines TRBV10-3 with TRBJ2-7, with TRBD2 identical over 8 bases. Trimming took 3 bases from V and 4 from J; bases not matched to a gene: 5. The CDR3 totals 14 residues. The germline V gene has CDR1 ENHRY and CDR2 SYGVKD.

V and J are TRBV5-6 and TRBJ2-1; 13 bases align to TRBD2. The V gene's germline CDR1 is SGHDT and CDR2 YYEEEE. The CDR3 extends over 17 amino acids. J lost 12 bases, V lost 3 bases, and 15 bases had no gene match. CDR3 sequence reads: CASSWDSGTSGAGGQFF. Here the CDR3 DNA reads TGTGCCAGCAGCTGGGACTCCGGGACTAGCGGGGCCGGGGGGCAGTTCTTC.

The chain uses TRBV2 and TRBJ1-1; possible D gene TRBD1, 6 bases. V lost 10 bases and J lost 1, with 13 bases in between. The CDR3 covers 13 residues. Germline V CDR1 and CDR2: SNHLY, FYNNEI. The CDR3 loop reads CANPDRGNTEAFF. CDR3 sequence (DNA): TGTGCCAATCCGGACAGAGGGAACACTGAAGCTTTCTTT.

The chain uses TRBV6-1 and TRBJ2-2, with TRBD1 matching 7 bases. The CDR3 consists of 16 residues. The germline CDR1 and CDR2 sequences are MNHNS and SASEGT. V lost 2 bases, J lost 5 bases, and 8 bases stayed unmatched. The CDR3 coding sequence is TGTGCCAGCAGTGAAACGGGAAGGGGGCGGACCGGGGAGCTGTTTTTT. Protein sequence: CASSETGRGRTGELFF.

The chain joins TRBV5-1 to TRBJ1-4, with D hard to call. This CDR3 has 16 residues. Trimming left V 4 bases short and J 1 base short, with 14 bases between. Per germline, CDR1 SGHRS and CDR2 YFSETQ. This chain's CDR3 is CASSVSSRGTNEKLFF. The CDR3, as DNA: TGCGCCAGCAGCGTATCGTCCCGGGGAACTAATGAAAAACTGTTTTTT.

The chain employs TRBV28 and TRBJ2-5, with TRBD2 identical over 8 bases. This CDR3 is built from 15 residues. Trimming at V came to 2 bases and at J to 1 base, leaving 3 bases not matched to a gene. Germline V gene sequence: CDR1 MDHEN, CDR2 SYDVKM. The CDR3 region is CASSLPGGVQETQYF. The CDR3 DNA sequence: TGTGCCAGCAGTTTACCGGGAGGGGTCCAAGAGACCCAGTACTTC.